A single sample is the source of the 21 T cell receptor beta chains below, sequenced in a study of blood T cell repertoires in COVID-19. The protocol was immunoSEQ multiplex PCR, while the TCRdb copy is restricted to in-frame clones and leaves out a portion. The table includes about 56,000 clones, roughly 89% detected once. The specimen sequenced was peripheral blood. Receptors originate from a woman aged 55-70 years with COVID-19, enrolled during active disease.

The rearrangement joins TRBV6-2 or TRBV6-3 to TRBJ1-2; 8 bases are shared with TRBD1. This CDR3 comprises 14 residues. From germline, CDR1 is MNHEY and CDR2 SVGEGT. With V trimmed by 4 bases and J by 5 bases, 6 bases remained unmatched. The CDR3: CASSSSGTGYGYTF. Written as DNA, the CDR3 is TGTGCCAGCAGTTCCTCCGGGACAGGATATGGCTACACCTTC.

This chain connects TRBV4-3 to TRBJ1-6, with 8 bases that match TRBD1. Germline CDR1 LGHNA, CDR2 YSLEER. This CDR3 contains 17 residues. After removal of 0 bases from V and 7 bases from J, the junction contained 8 bases not matched to a gene. The CDR3 DNA reads TGCGCCAGCAGCCAAGAAGGGTCAGGGGGCTGGAATTCACCCCTCCACTTT. Its translation: CASSQEGSGGWNSPLHF.

The table lists this clone with a count of one. This sequence joins TRBV30 and TRBJ1-6, with a tentative D call TRBD1 (6 bases). V lost 4 bases to trimming and J lost 7 bases, with 17 bases between them. The CDR3 length is 15 residues. Germline CDR1 GTSNPN, CDR2 SVGIG (reference sequence). DNA of the CDR3: TGTGCCTGGACGGCCCGAGGGGGTTGGAATTCACCCCTCCACTTT. This codes for CAWTARGGWNSPLHF. Using reference TRBV30 and TRBJ1-6 for the parts outside the CDR3, the full variable domain is SQTIHQWPATLVQPVGSPLSLECTVEGTSNPNLYWYRQAAGRGLQLLFYSVGIGQISSEVPQNLSASRPQDRQFILSSKKLLLSDSGFYLCAWTARGGWNSPLHFGNGTRLTVT.

The chain employs TRBV7-7 and TRBJ2-2, with a weak D call TRBD1 (5 bases). V lost 2 bases and J 5 bases, leaving 12 bases between the germline ends. The germline gives CDR1 SSHAT, CDR2 FNYEAQ (reference sequence). There are 15 residues in the CDR3. Written as DNA, the CDR3 is TGTGCCAGCAGCTTATCAGGGTCGGGTACCGGGGAGCTGTTTTTT. Residues: CASSLSGSGTGELFF. The full variable domain, rest sourced from reference TRBV7-7 and TRBJ2-2, is GAGVSQSPRYKVTKRGQDVTLRCDPISSHATLYWYQQALGQGPEFLTYFNYEAQPDKSGLPSDRFSAERPEGSISTLTIQRTEQRDSAMYRCASSLSGSGTGELFFGEGSRLTVL.

CDR3 sequence (DNA): TGTGCCAGCAGCCGCGGACAGGCGTCCTACGAGCAGTACTTC. Its protein product is CASSRGQASYEQYF. V is TRBV7-9 and J is TRBJ2-7; the match to TRBD1 covers 7 bases. The CDR3 runs 14 residues. J lost 1 base, V lost 5 bases, and 5 bases had no gene match. The V gene's germline CDR1 is SEHNR and CDR2 FQNEAQ (reference sequence).

CDR3 bases: TGTGCCAGCAGCCGACAGCAGAACACTGAAGCTTTCTTT. Residues: CASSRQQNTEAFF. The chain recombines TRBV16 with TRBJ1-1; tentative D call: TRBD1 (5 bases). Germline CDR1 KGHSY, CDR2 FQNENV. V lost 4 bases, J lost 1 base, and 7 bases lay in between. The length of the CDR3 is 13 residues. Variable domain in full (rest from reference TRBV16 and TRBJ1-1): GEEVAQTPKHLVRGEGQKAKLYCAPIKGHSYVFWYQQVLKNEFKFLISFQNENVFDETGMPKERFSAKCLPNSPCSLEIQATKLEDSAVYFCASSRQQNTEAFFGQGTRLTVV.

The count of this clone is one. The chain joins TRBV27 to TRBJ1-2, with 10 bases lining up with TRBD1. Germline lookup yields CDR1 MNHEY and CDR2 SMNVEV (reference sequence). The CDR3 runs to 15 residues. Trimming took 8 bases from V and 5 from J; bases not matched to a gene: 11. The CDR3 DNA sequence: TGTGCCAGCGGAGGGACAGGGGACCTAGGGTATGGCTACACCTTC. It translates to CASGGTGDLGYGYTF.

The V call is TRBV2, the J call TRBJ1-5; a weak D match, TRBD1 (6 bases). Germline-derived CDR1 and CDR2 are SNHLY and FYNNEI. This CDR3 has 13 residues. V lost 3 bases to trimming and J lost 5 bases, with 8 bases between them. As DNA, the CDR3 is TGTGCCAGCAGTGAGCAGGGGCATCAGCCCCAGCATTTT. Amino acid sequence: CASSEQGHQPQHF.

The rearrangement joins TRBV5-1 to TRBJ2-3; D is uncertain. CDR1 SGHRS and CDR2 YFSETQ come from the germline V gene. V lost 0 bases to trimming and J lost 2 bases, with 10 bases between them. CDR3 size: 15 residues. CDR3 in DNA: TGCGCCAGCAGCTTGGGTATTCTTAACACAGATACGCAGTATTTT. Amino acids: CASSLGILNTDTQYF.

The chain employs TRBV7-6 and TRBJ2-2, with D uncertain. The germline V gene has CDR1 SGHVS and CDR2 FNYEAQ. Deletions cut 0 bases from V and 6 bases from J, with 11 bases between. The CDR3 length is 15 residues. DNA of the CDR3: TGTGCCAGCAGCTTAGCCGTGTCGGCGGCCGGGGAGCTGTTTTTT. It encodes CASSLAVSAAGELFF.

The rearrangement uses TRBV27 and TRBJ1-4; D uncertain. Germline V gene lookup returns CDR1 MNHEY and CDR2 SMNVEV (reference sequence). With 7 bases removed from V and 8 bases from J, the gap between germline ends came to 17 bases. This CDR3 is 14 amino acids long. The CDR3 loop reads CASTSLGEGEKLFF. The CDR3 region has the DNA TGTGCCAGCACCTCCCTTGGTGAGGGAGAAAAACTGTTTTTT.

V and J are TRBV6-5 and TRBJ2-4; D possibly corresponds to TRBD1 (5 bases). The CDR3 is 14 amino acids. V gave up 7 bases and J gave up 0 bases, with 10 bases separating them. Germline CDR1 reads MNHEY; CDR2 reads SVGAGI. As DNA, the CDR3 is TGTGCCAGCATGACAGCACTAGCCAAAAACATTCAGTACTTC. This sequence encodes CASMTALAKNIQYF.

The chain uses TRBV11-2 and TRBJ2-7; TRBD1 aligns across 8 bases. From germline, CDR1 is SGHAT and CDR2 FQNNGV. The CDR3 extends over 13 amino acids. The V and J ends lost 2 bases and 6 bases, in that order; junction bases with no gene match: 3. CDR3 region: CASSLRQGSEQYF. In DNA form, the CDR3 reads TGTGCCAGCAGCTTAAGACAGGGGTCCGAGCAGTACTTC.

This rearrangement joins TRBV6-5 to TRBJ1-5; maybe TRBD1 (6 bases). The germline CDR1 and CDR2 sequences are MNHEY and SVGAGI. V gave up 6 bases and J gave up 1 base, with 13 bases separating them. The CDR3 is 15 amino acids. Written as DNA, the CDR3 is TGTGCCAGCAGGATCTTTGACAGGAGCAATCAGCCCCAGCATTTT. It translates to CASRIFDRSNQPQHF.

The chain is built from TRBV6-2 or TRBV6-3 and TRBJ1-1, with D perhaps TRBD1 (5 bases). The CDR3 has 13 amino acids. The ends were cut back, 6 bases at V and 6 bases at J, with 14 bases in the middle. Germline V lookup: CDR1 MNHEY, CDR2 SVGEGT. CDR3 amino acids: CASSWGPVSEAFF. In DNA form, the CDR3 reads TGTGCCAGCAGCTGGGGCCCTGTATCTGAAGCTTTCTTT.

The chain carries TRBV10-3 and TRBJ2-7, with D uncertain. In germline, CDR1 is ENHRY, CDR2 SYGVKD. The CDR3 contains 12 residues. Trimming took off 2 bases at V and 4 bases at J, with 6 bases between the two ends. The DNA of the CDR3 is TGTGCCATCAGTGAGGGAGTGTACGAGCAGTACTTC. Translating it yields CAISEGVYEQYF.

This rearrangement joins TRBV28 to TRBJ1-2; D may be TRBD1 (5 bases). The CDR3 extends over 14 amino acids. Per the germline V gene, CDR1 is MDHEN and CDR2 is SYDVKM. With 3 bases removed from V and 1 base from J, the gap between germline ends came to 9 bases. CDR3 sequence (DNA): TGTGCCAGCAGTTTGGTAGGGGTTAACTATGGCTACACCTTC. It codes for CASSLVGVNYGYTF.

V usage is TRBV27 and J usage is TRBJ2-1, with TRBD2 matching over 8 bases. The ends lost 4 bases at V and 6 bases at J; junction bases unmatched: 8. Per germline, CDR1 MNHEY and CDR2 SMNVEV (reference sequence). This CDR3 region has 15 residues. CDR3 protein: CASSSFGGRLNEQFF. The CDR3 region has the DNA TGTGCCAGCAGTTCTTTCGGCGGGAGGCTCAATGAGCAGTTCTTC.

V and J are TRBV6-2 or TRBV6-3 and TRBJ2-5, with 8 bases matching TRBD2. Germline trimming cut 6 bases from V and 4 bases from J; bases unmatched to any gene: 10. This CDR3 spans 15 amino acids. CDR1 and CDR2 (germline): MNHEY, SVGEGT. The CDR3 DNA follows: TGTGCCAGCAGCCGCTCTAGCGGGTATCGAGAGACCCAGTACTTC. It translates to CASSRSSGYRETQYF.

The V and J genes are TRBV7-9 and TRBJ2-7; TRBD2 might be the D (7 bases). With 3 bases removed from V and 0 bases from J, the gap between germline ends came to 18 bases. Per germline, CDR1 SEHNR and CDR2 FQNEAQ (reference sequence). The length of the CDR3 is 17 residues. The CDR3 region is CASSFMGGGPSSYEQYF. CDR3 in DNA: TGTGCCAGCAGCTTTATGGGGGGGGGCCCGAGCTCCTACGAGCAGTACTTC.

The chain has TRBV6-5 and TRBJ1-6, with D maybe TRBD1 (6 bases). Germline-derived CDR1 and CDR2 are MNHEY and SVGAGI. Trimming left V 0 bases short and J 10 bases short, with 10 bases between. The CDR3 runs 14 residues. The CDR3 region is CASSYSLGQSPLHF. The CDR3 DNA is TGTGCCAGCAGTTACTCGTTAGGACAGTCACCCCTCCACTTT.